A selection of T cell receptor beta chains follows, all from one sample in a study of CD8 T cells in Susac syndrome. TCRdb passed the immunoSEQ multiplex PCR reads through MiXCR, listing each CDR3 protein once. In the table there are tens of thousands of distinct CDR3 sequences, about 95% of which are singletons. The sample comprised CD8+ T cells from PBMCs. The receptors shown here come from a human donor with multiple sclerosis. Both conserved end residues are part of each CDR3. A D gene is named only where the DNA matches it firmly. The size of a clone is reported for some rows only, either as once, few or many, or as a class for expanded clones.

D: -
size: -
V: TRBV2
J: TRBJ2-3
DNA: TGTGCCAGAAGGCCCAGCACAGATACGCAGTATTTT
CDR3: CARRPSTDTQYF

D: TRBD2
size: -
V: TRBV15
J: TRBJ2-1
DNA: TGTGCCACCAGCAGCTCCGGGCGGGAGGGTCGCGATGAGCAGTTCTTC
CDR3: CATSSSGREGRDEQFF

D: TRBD1
size: -
V: TRBV6-2/TRBV6-3
J: TRBJ1-2
DNA: TGTGCCAGCAGGAACCTGGGACAGTTCTATGGCTACACCTTC
CDR3: CASRNLGQFYGYTF

D: TRBD1
size: -
V: TRBV19
J: TRBJ1-5
DNA: TGTGCCAGTAGACAGGGGGCGATTCAGCCCCAGCATTTT
CDR3: CASRQGAIQPQHF

D: TRBD1
size: -
V: TRBV27
J: TRBJ1-2
DNA: TGTGCCAGCAGTTACGGGGGACAGACTTATGGCTACACCTTC
CDR3: CASSYGGQTYGYTF

D: -
size: -
V: TRBV27
J: TRBJ1-2
DNA: TGTGCCAGCAGCGTGGGACGGGACTATGGCTACACCTTC
CDR3: CASSVGRDYGYTF

D: -
size: -
V: TRBV6-6
J: TRBJ1-1
DNA: TGTGCCAGCAGTTACGGGACGAAGGAAGCTTTCTTT
CDR3: CASSYGTKEAFF

D: TRBD2
size: -
V: TRBV30
J: TRBJ2-1
DNA: TGTGCCTGGAGGTCGGGGGGTAGGTACAATGAGCAGTTCTTC
CDR3: CAWRSGGRYNEQFF

D: TRBD2
size: -
V: TRBV5-6
J: TRBJ2-1
DNA: TGTGCCAGCAGCCCCCAGACTAGCGGGAGGGGCTACAATGAGCAGTTCTTC
CDR3: CASSPQTSGRGYNEQFF

D: TRBD1
size: -
V: TRBV27
J: TRBJ1-2
DNA: TGTGCCAGCAGACAGGGGAATGGCTACACCTTC
CDR3: CASRQGNGYTF

D: -
size: -
V: TRBV19
J: TRBJ1-1
DNA: TGTGCCAGTAGTCCGGCCATGAACACTGAAGCTTTCTTT
CDR3: CASSPAMNTEAFF

D: -
size: -
V: TRBV29-1
J: TRBJ2-2
DNA: TGCAGCGTTGTAGCGTCGAACACCGGGGAGCTGTTTTTT
CDR3: CSVVASNTGELFF

D: -
size: -
V: TRBV27
J: TRBJ2-6
DNA: TGTGCCAGCACATCTAACTCTGGGGCCAACGTCCTGACTTTC
CDR3: CASTSNSGANVLTF

D: -
size: -
V: TRBV6-2/TRBV6-3
J: TRBJ2-7
DNA: TGTGCCAGCAGTTTTGGCATTGGAGACTACGAGCAGTACTTC
CDR3: CASSFGIGDYEQYF

D: TRBD1
size: -
V: TRBV29-1
J: TRBJ1-1
DNA: TGCAGTTCTTTCCGAACAGGGGCCGACACTGAAGCTTTCTTT
CDR3: CSSFRTGADTEAFF

D: TRBD1
size: -
V: TRBV7-9
J: TRBJ1-4
DNA: TGTGCCAGCAGCCAGGGGGGGACGGCTGAAAAACTGTTTTTT
CDR3: CASSQGGTAEKLFF

D: TRBD1
size: -
V: TRBV12-3/TRBV12-4
J: TRBJ2-1
DNA: TGTGCCAGCACCTGGGGACAGGCGGGCAATGAGCAGTTCTTC
CDR3: CASTWGQAGNEQFF

D: -
size: -
V: TRBV7-3
J: TRBJ2-6
DNA: TGTGCCAGCAGCTTAAAGGCTGGGGCCAACGTCCTGACTTTC
CDR3: CASSLKAGANVLTF

D: -
size: -
V: TRBV29-1
J: TRBJ2-1
DNA: TGCAGCGTTGAGACAGGGCGGGGTGAGCAGTTCTTC
CDR3: CSVETGRGEQFF

D: TRBD1
size: -
V: TRBV18
J: TRBJ1-5
DNA: TGTGCCAGCTCACGCGGTGCAGGGGGCAGCAATCAGCCCCAGCATTTT
CDR3: CASSRGAGGSNQPQHF

D: TRBD1
size: -
V: TRBV29-1
J: TRBJ1-5
DNA: TGCAGCGTTCTAGCAGGGGGCAGCGAACAGCCCCAGCATTTT
CDR3: CSVLAGGSEQPQHF

D: -
size: few
V: TRBV5-1
J: TRBJ2-7
DNA: TGCGCCAGCAAGAGACAGGATGATTTCGAGCAGTACTTC
CDR3: CASKRQDDFEQYF

D: -
size: -
V: TRBV29-1
J: TRBJ1-2
DNA: TGCAGCGTCCTTAGGGCTGGGAACTATGGCTACACCTTC
CDR3: CSVLRAGNYGYTF

D: TRBD1
size: -
V: TRBV2
J: TRBJ2-1
DNA: TGTGCCAGCTTGGAGACAGGGCTGAATGAGCAGTTCTTC
CDR3: CASLETGLNEQFF

D: -
size: -
V: TRBV13
J: TRBJ2-2
DNA: TGTGCCAGCAGCTTAGGTCTGAACACCGGGGAGCTGTTTTTT
CDR3: CASSLGLNTGELFF

D: -
size: -
V: TRBV12-3/TRBV12-4
J: TRBJ1-5
DNA: TGTGCCAGCAGCTTCGACCGCGCCAATCAGCCCCAGCATTTT
CDR3: CASSFDRANQPQHF

D: TRBD1
size: -
V: TRBV5-1
J: TRBJ2-7
DNA: TGCGCCAGCAGTGGAGGGACAGGGGACAACGAGCAGTACTTC
CDR3: CASSGGTGDNEQYF

D: -
size: once
V: TRBV27
J: TRBJ1-1
DNA: TGTGCCAGCATAGAGGGGTTCCCTTACACTGAAGCTTTCTTT
CDR3: CASIEGFPYTEAFF

D: -
size: -
V: TRBV15
J: TRBJ1-2
DNA: TGTGCCACCAGCAATCATGCAGCCTATGGCTACACCTTC
CDR3: CATSNHAAYGYTF

D: -
size: -
V: TRBV6-2/TRBV6-3
J: TRBJ1-1
DNA: TGTGCCAGCAGCCAAGGACGCGAAGCTTTCTTT
CDR3: CASSQGREAFF

D: -
size: -
V: TRBV2
J: TRBJ1-6
DNA: TGTGCCAGCAGAGGTACGGGCTCACCCCTCCACTTT
CDR3: CASRGTGSPLHF

D: -
size: -
V: TRBV29-1
J: TRBJ1-3
DNA: TGCAGCGTTGGGCAAATTGGAAACACCATATATTTT
CDR3: CSVGQIGNTIYF

D: TRBD2
size: -
V: TRBV5-8
J: TRBJ2-2
DNA: TGTGCCAGCAGCTCTGGACTAGTGAACACCGGGGAGCTGTTTTTT
CDR3: CASSSGLVNTGELFF

D: -
size: -
V: TRBV7-2
J: TRBJ2-3
DNA: TGTGCCAGCAGCTTAACCCCCCCTAGAGACACAGATACGCAGTATTTT
CDR3: CASSLTPPRDTDTQYF